The entry below gives a single TCR beta chain sequence along with its context. The data are from a study of shared clonotypes between healthy human individuals. V was shortened by 5 bases and J by 5 bases, with 12 bases between the two germline ends. This CDR3 comprises 13 residues. Germline-derived CDR1 and CDR2 are MDHEN and SYDVKM. DNA input for the unsorted PBMC replicate PCRs was 250 to 350 ng, approximately 29,000 T cell genomes. The table came from immunoSEQ multiplex PCR; TCRdb's copy has only in-frame clones and leaves some out. The sample shows about half a million clones, 60% to 80% of them seen only once.

The sequenced material came from PBMCs. This TCR came from a woman between 35 and 50 years old in good health. Some clones in this sample may be carry-over from other donors' samples. This chain links TRBV28 with TRBJ1-2, with D uncertain. The CDR3 is CASSKLAYYGYTF. The CDR3 nucleotides are TGTGCCAGCAGTAAACTGGCTTATTATGGCTACACCTTC.